A selection of T cell receptor beta chains follows, all from one sample in a study of cytotoxic CD8 clonotypes in ibrutinib-treated CLL. Profiling relied on immunoSEQ multiplex PCR, and the TCRdb table lists in-frame clones only, not all of them. This sample has fewer than 400,000 clones; approximately 67% occur once, and the top ten carry around 6.3%. The sequencing here drew on PBMCs, taken after 36 months of ibrutinib treatment. The receptors come from a human donor with chronic lymphocytic leukemia. Each CDR3 is given without its conserved first and last residue. D genes are given only for firm matches. Clone size appears in some rows only: once, few, many, or a class for an expanded clone.

V gene	clone size	J gene	D gene	CDR3 protein
TRBV19	NA	TRBJ1-1	NA	ASSIVMNREAF
TRBV29-1	NA	TRBJ1-6	NA	SVSSGFDSPLH
TRBV29-1	NA	TRBJ1-2	TRBD1	SVGQGFRRNYGYT
TRBV6-1	few	TRBJ1-5	NA	ASSEVGSGFNQPQH
TRBV4-2	once	TRBJ2-5	NA	ASSPRSGSSGETQY
TRBV7-2	NA	TRBJ1-1	NA	ASSTPGRLNTEAF
TRBV4-1	few	TRBJ2-5	NA	ASSQDAGWQETQY
TRBV9	NA	TRBJ1-5	NA	ASSAGANQPQH
TRBV19	NA	TRBJ1-3	NA	ASSIPQGTGNTIY
TRBV7-2	once	TRBJ2-7	NA	ASSFEGARTYEQY
TRBV6-5	NA	TRBJ1-1	NA	ASSLPGGKVTEAF
TRBV6-1	NA	TRBJ2-1	TRBD1	ASSEPRGQGDEQF
TRBV5-1	NA	TRBJ1-2	TRBD1	ASKTGVYGYT
TRBV5-1	NA	TRBJ2-3	TRBD1	ASSLVRGSTDTQY
TRBV19	NA	TRBJ2-3	NA	ASSKQGSTDTQY
TRBV19	NA	TRBJ1-5	NA	ASSSTLGGREGNQPQH
TRBV7-6	NA	TRBJ2-1	TRBD2	ASSPLLSGGADEQF
TRBV29-1	NA	TRBJ2-1	NA	SVEGLDIVSYNEQF
TRBV2	NA	TRBJ2-7	NA	ASTPSLLFHEQY
TRBV9	few	TRBJ2-5	NA	ASSIGTSASQETQY
TRBV4-1	NA	TRBJ2-4	NA	ASSHPRQSGKNIQY
TRBV19	few	TRBJ1-1	NA	ASSIQGPHAMNTEAF
TRBV7-9	NA	TRBJ1-5	NA	ASSFGNQPQH
TRBV28	NA	TRBJ2-7	NA	ASSLYPLTYEQY